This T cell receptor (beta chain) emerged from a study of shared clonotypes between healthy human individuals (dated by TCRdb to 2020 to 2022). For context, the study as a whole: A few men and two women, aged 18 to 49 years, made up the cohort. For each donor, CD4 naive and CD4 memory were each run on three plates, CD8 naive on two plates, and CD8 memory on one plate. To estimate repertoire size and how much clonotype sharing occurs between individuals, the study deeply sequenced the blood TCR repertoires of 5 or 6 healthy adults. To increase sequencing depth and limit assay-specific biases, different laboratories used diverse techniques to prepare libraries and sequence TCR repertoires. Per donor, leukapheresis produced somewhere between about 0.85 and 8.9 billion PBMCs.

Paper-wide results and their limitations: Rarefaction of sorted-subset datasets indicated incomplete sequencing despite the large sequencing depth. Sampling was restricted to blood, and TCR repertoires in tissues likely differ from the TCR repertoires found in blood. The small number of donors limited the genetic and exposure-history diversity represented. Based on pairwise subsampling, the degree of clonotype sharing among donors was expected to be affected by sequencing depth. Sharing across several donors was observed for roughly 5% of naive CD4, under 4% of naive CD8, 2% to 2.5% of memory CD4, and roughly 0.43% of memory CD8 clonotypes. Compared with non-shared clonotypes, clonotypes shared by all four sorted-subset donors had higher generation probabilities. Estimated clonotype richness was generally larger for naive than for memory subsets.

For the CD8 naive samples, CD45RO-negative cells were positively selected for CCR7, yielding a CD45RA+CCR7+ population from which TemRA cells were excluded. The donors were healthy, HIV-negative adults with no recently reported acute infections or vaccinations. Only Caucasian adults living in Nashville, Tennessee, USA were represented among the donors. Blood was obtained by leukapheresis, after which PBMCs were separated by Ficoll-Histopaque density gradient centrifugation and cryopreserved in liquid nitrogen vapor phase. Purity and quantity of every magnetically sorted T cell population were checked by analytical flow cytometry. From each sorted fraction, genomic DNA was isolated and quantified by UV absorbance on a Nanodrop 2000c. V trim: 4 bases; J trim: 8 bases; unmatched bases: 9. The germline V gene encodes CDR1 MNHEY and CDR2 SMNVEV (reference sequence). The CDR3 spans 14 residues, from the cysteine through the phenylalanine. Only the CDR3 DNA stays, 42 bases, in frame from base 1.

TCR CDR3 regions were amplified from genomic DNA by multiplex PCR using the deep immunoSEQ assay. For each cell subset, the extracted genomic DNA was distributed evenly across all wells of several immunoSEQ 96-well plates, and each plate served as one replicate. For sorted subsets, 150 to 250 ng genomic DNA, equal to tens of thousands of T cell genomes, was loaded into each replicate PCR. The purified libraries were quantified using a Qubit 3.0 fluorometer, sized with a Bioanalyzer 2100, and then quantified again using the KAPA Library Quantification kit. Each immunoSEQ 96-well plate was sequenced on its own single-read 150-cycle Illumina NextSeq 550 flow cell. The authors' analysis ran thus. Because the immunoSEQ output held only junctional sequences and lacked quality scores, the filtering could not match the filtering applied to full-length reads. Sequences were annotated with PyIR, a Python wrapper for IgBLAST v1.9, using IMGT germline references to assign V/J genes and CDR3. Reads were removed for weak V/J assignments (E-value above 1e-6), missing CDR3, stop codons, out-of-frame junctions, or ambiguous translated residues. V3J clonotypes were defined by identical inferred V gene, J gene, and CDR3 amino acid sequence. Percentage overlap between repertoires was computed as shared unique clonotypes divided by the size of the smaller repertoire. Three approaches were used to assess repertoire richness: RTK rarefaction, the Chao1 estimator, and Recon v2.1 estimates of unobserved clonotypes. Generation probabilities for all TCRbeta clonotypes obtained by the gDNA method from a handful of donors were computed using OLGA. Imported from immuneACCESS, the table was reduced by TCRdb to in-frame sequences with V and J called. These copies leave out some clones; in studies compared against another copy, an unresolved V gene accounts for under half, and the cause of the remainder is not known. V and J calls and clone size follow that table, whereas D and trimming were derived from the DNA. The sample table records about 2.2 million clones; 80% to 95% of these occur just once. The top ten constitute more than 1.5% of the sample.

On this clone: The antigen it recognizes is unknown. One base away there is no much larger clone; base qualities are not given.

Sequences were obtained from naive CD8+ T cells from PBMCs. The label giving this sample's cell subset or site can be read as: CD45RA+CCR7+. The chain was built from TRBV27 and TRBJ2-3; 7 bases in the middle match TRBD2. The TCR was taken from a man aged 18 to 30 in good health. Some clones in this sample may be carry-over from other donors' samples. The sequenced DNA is TGTGCCAGCAGTTCAGTGGGAGGGGCTGGTACGCAGTATTTT. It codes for CASSSVGGAGTQYF.